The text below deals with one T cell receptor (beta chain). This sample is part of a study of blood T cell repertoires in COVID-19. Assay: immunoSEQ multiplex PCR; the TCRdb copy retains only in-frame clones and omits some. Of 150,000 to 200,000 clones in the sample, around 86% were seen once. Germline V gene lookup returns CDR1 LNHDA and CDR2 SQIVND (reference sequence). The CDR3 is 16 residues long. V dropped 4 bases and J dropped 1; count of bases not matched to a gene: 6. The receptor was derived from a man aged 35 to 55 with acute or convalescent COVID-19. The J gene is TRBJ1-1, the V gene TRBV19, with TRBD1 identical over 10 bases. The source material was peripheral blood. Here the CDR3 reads CASSRRQGAANTEAFF. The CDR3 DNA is TGTGCCAGTAGTAGGAGACAGGGGGCAGCGAACACTGAAGCTTTCTTT.